Reported below is one T cell receptor beta chain. CDR1 is GTSNPN, CDR2 SVGIG, per germline (reference sequence). V lost 5 bases to trimming and J lost 10 bases; unmatched junction nucleotides: 22. CDR3 length: 16 residues. These data originate in a study of blood T cell repertoires in COVID-19. As handled by the study authors: Counts of nucleated cells, estimated from reference gene primer amplification, were obtained. Method: immunoSEQ multiplex PCR; TCRdb's copy keeps in-frame clones and lacks some. V, J and clone size were drawn from that table, and D and trimming were deduced from the DNA. Among some 50,000 clones, over 85% were seen once, and the ten largest hold around 1%. Seattle patient enrollment occurred during active infection, with longitudinal follow-up thereafter.

The sequenced material came from peripheral blood. The chain joins TRBV30 to TRBJ1-1; 7 bases agree with TRBD1. This TCR derives from a man aged 55 to 70 with COVID-19, enrolled during active disease. The DNA for the CDR3 is TGTGCCTGGTGGACAGGCGAATGGGACCGAACAAAGGTAGCTTTCTTT. Translating gives CAWWTGEWDRTKVAFF.